The T cell receptor beta chain described here comes from a study of cytomegalovirus exposure and HLA in healthy donors. From germline, CDR1 is SGHNT and CDR2 YENEEA. CDR3 size: 15 residues. Trimming shortened V by 1 base and J by 6 bases, and 14 bases separated the two germline ends. A few counts support this clone. Primers: 60 Vbeta forward and 13 Jbeta reverse. Assay: immunoSEQ multiplex PCR; the TCRdb copy retains only in-frame clones and omits some. The sample comprises 120,000 or so clones, 80% of which are singletons, and around 10% rests with the top ten. Sequencing was done on a sample of PBMCs. The sequence came from a man younger than 40 in good health and CMV-seropositive. The chain joins TRBV11-3 to TRBJ2-3; TRBD2 might be the D (6 bases). The CDR3 DNA reads as TGTGCCAGCAGCTTAGGGGGGGACTCGTGGGATACGCAGTATTTT. Protein: CASSLGGDSWDTQYF.